This note documents a single T cell receptor (beta chain) sequence. What it recognizes is unknown. Trimming at V came to 6 bases and at J to 1 base, leaving 6 bases not matched to a gene. The CDR3 sequence is 15 residues long. From germline, CDR1 is MDHEN and CDR2 SYDVKM. The data originate from a study of T cell responses to AZD1222 COVID-19 vaccine. The table came from immunoSEQ multiplex PCR; TCRdb's copy has only in-frame clones and leaves some out. The sample holds around 150,000 clones, roughly nine tenths seen once. Points from the study as a whole: Reportedly, nearly half the spike-specific TCRs target unmutated variant regions. Only 5 to 7 AZD1222 recipients tested seropositive at baseline. Possibly, clonal diversity was underestimated; donors were largely white British and included more females.

The TCR comes from an adult who received the MenACWY meningococcal vaccine as a control. This chain links TRBV28 with TRBJ2-3; the match to TRBD2 covers 8 bases. The sample consisted of peripheral blood, taken 28 days after the second dose of the MenACWY control vaccine. Written as DNA, the CDR3 is TGTGCCAGCAGCCAAGTCGGGGGGGGCACAGATACGCAGTATTTT. It translates to CASSQVGGGTDTQYF.